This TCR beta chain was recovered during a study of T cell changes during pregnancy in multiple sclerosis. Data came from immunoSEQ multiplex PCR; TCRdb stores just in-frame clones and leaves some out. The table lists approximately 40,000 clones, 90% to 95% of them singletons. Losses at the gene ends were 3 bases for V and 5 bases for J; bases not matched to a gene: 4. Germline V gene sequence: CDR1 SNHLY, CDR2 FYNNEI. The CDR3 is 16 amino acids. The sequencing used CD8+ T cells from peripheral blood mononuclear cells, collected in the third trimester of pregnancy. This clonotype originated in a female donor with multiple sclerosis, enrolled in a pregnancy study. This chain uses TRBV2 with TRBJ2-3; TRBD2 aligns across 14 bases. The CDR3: CASSDSGLAGEDTQYF. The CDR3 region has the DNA TGTGCCAGCAGTGATTCGGGACTAGCGGGGGAAGATACGCAGTATTTT. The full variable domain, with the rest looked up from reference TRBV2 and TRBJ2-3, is EPEVTQTPSHQVTQMGQEVILRCVPISNHLYFYWYRQILGQKVEFLVSFYNNEISEKSEIFDDQFSVERPDGSNFTLKIRSTKLEDSAMYFCASSDSGLAGEDTQYFGPGTRLTVL.